This TCR beta chain comes out of a study of T cells in Graves' hyperthyroidism and ophthalmopathy. Amplification targeted TCR beta CDR3 regions from RNA transcripts. An initial round of RT-PCR targeting the TCR CDR3 relied on the HTBI primer set. Each CDR3 protein is one row after TCRdb ran MiXCR on the multiplex PCR reads. The top ten hold roughly 30% of the sample, which has around 720,000 distinct CDR3 sequences, roughly a third seen once. Exclusion of a patient resulted from uncontrolled infection, other autoimmune disease, pregnancy or lactation. Clinicians diagnosed patients from clinical symptoms, serum thyroxine and TRAb, thyroid ultrasound and orbital computed tomography. This sample holds PBMCs from roughly 10 ml fresh peripheral blood. Germline V gene lookup returns CDR1 MNHNY and CDR2 SVGAGI (reference sequence). Between the trimmed V and J ends, which lost 6 bases and 0 bases, there was a span of 9 bases. This CDR3 contains 14 residues.

Overall study results and limits: Model output signaled ophthalmopathy a median roughly six months ahead of onset.

This clonotype was counted a few times. Its target is not known. The TCR was taken from a middle-aged woman with Graves' hyperthyroidism. The chain links TRBV6-6 to TRBJ1-3; no firm D call. The sample taken for sequencing was blood. The CDR3 DNA sequence: TGTGCCAGCAGGGAACCGAGCTCTGGAAACACCATATATTTT. Its protein product is CASREPSSGNTIYF.